This T cell receptor (beta chain) was obtained from a study of T cell responses to AZD1222 COVID-19 vaccine. Notes on the study in general: All repertoire sampling was performed exclusively after the peak T cell response. Reports say nearly half of spike-specific TCRs go after unmutated variant regions.

This clone has just one count. Its cognate antigen is unknown. Sequencing was performed with immunoSEQ multiplex PCR; in TCRdb, only in-frame clones are kept and a portion is missing. The sample lists 96,000 or so clones, roughly nine tenths occurring once. The CDR3 sequence is 15 residues long. The V end was cut by 4 bases, the J end by 6 bases, with 13 bases between. Germline CDR1 and CDR2: KGHSH and LQKENI. The chain links TRBV18 to TRBJ1-6; no clear D. The receptor was isolated from an adult in good health. This specimen consisted of peripheral blood, obtained on day 0 of AZD1222 vaccination. The DNA of the CDR3 is TGTGCCAGCTCACTGCTTGGGGAAGGTAATTCACCCCTCCACTTT. Translation gives CASSLLGEGNSPLHF.